The rows below give T cell receptor beta chains drawn from one sample of a study of HIV-infected patients and healthy controls. TCRdb re-analysed the 5' RACE reads in MiXCR, keeping a single row per CDR3 protein. The sample records roughly 20,000 distinct CDR3 sequences, roughly a fifth being singletons. The specimen sequenced was CD8+ T cells from blood. The receptors were sampled from a human donor in good health. CDR3s include the opening cysteine and the closing phenylalanine or tryptophan. The D gene is left open where the match is weak. Rows may omit the clone size; those that give it use once, few, many or a size class.

v_gene: TRBV4-1; abundance: NA; j_gene: TRBJ1-2; d_gene: NA; CDR3aa: CASSQNHRANYGYTF; CDR3nt: TGCGCCAGCAGCCAAAACCACAGGGCTAACTATGGCTACACCTTC
v_gene: TRBV4-1; abundance: few; j_gene: TRBJ2-7; d_gene: TRBD1; CDR3aa: CASSQMTGSYEQYF; CDR3nt: TGCGCCAGCAGCCAAATGACAGGGTCCTACGAGCAGTACTTC
v_gene: TRBV6-2/TRBV6-3; abundance: many; j_gene: TRBJ2-7; d_gene: NA; CDR3aa: CASSSGTLDEQYF; CDR3nt: TGTGCCAGCAGTTCCGGGACCCTCGACGAGCAGTACTTC
v_gene: TRBV7-9; abundance: many; j_gene: TRBJ2-3; d_gene: TRBD1; CDR3aa: CASSFRQGGTDTQYF; CDR3nt: TGTGCCAGCAGTTTCCGACAGGGTGGCACAGATACGCAGTATTTT
v_gene: TRBV7-9; abundance: NA; j_gene: TRBJ1-1; d_gene: NA; CDR3aa: CASSSTSRVTEAFF; CDR3nt: TGTGCCAGCAGCTCAACGTCCAGGGTCACTGAAGCTTTCTTT
v_gene: TRBV7-6; abundance: NA; j_gene: TRBJ2-7; d_gene: NA; CDR3aa: CASSLAGKGYEQYF; CDR3nt: TGTGCCAGCAGCTTAGCGGGGAAGGGCTACGAGCAGTACTTC
v_gene: TRBV20-1; abundance: few; j_gene: TRBJ1-1; d_gene: TRBD1; CDR3aa: CSARDDSGQEAFF; CDR3nt: TGCAGTGCTAGAGATGATTCGGGACAGGAAGCTTTCTTT
v_gene: TRBV10-3; abundance: many; j_gene: TRBJ2-1; d_gene: TRBD2; CDR3aa: CAISEGLAGAGEQFF; CDR3nt: TGTGCCATCAGTGAAGGACTAGCGGGAGCAGGTGAGCAGTTCTTC
v_gene: TRBV9; abundance: few; j_gene: TRBJ2-7; d_gene: NA; CDR3aa: CASSAGGRYEQYF; CDR3nt: TGTGCCAGCAGCGCTGGGGGGCGGTACGAGCAGTACTTC
v_gene: TRBV20-1; abundance: NA; j_gene: TRBJ1-2; d_gene: TRBD1; CDR3aa: CSARELGGQSFSGYGYTF; CDR3nt: TGCAGTGCTAGAGAGTTAGGGGGACAGTCATTTTCGGGGTATGGCTACACCTTC
v_gene: TRBV4-1; abundance: few; j_gene: TRBJ2-3; d_gene: NA; CDR3aa: CASSQGFVLGRAGDTQYF; CDR3nt: TGCGCCAGCAGCCAAGGTTTTGTGTTGGGCAGGGCCGGAGATACGCAGTATTTT
v_gene: TRBV30; abundance: few; j_gene: TRBJ1-2; d_gene: NA; CDR3aa: CAWRVTGLPNYGYTF; CDR3nt: TGTGCCTGGAGGGTTACAGGGTTACCTAACTATGGCTACACCTTC
v_gene: TRBV27; abundance: NA; j_gene: TRBJ1-5; d_gene: NA; CDR3aa: CASAYDRGQPQHF; CDR3nt: TGTGCCAGTGCTTATGATAGGGGGCAGCCCCAGCATTTT
v_gene: TRBV2; abundance: NA; j_gene: TRBJ2-7; d_gene: NA; CDR3aa: CASSEGTRPLDEQYF; CDR3nt: TGTGCCAGCAGTGAGGGCACTAGGCCCTTGGACGAGCAGTACTTC
v_gene: TRBV5-5; abundance: few; j_gene: TRBJ1-1; d_gene: NA; CDR3aa: CASSFFWANTEAFF; CDR3nt: TGTGCCAGCAGCTTTTTTTGGGCGAACACTGAAGCTTTCTTT
v_gene: TRBV4-1; abundance: NA; j_gene: TRBJ2-7; d_gene: NA; CDR3aa: CASSQQDFYEQYF; CDR3nt: TGCGCCAGTAGCCAACAGGACTTCTACGAGCAGTACTTC
v_gene: TRBV7-6; abundance: once; j_gene: TRBJ1-1; d_gene: NA; CDR3aa: CASSLVPGDTEAFF; CDR3nt: TGTGCCAGCAGCTTAGTCCCCGGAGACACTGAAGCTTTCTTT
v_gene: TRBV6-2/TRBV6-3; abundance: NA; j_gene: TRBJ1-1; d_gene: NA; CDR3aa: CASSETVDGPRAEAFF; CDR3nt: TGTGCCAGCAGTGAAACCGTTGATGGACCCCGGGCTGAAGCTTTCTTT
v_gene: TRBV5-4; abundance: NA; j_gene: TRBJ2-6; d_gene: TRBD1; CDR3aa: CASSGTGASGANVLTF; CDR3nt: TGTGCCAGCAGCGGGACAGGAGCCTCTGGGGCCAACGTCCTGACTTTC
v_gene: TRBV3-1; abundance: many; j_gene: TRBJ2-1; d_gene: TRBD2; CDR3aa: CASSQGISGRRDEQFF; CDR3nt: TGTGCCAGCAGCCAAGGTATAAGCGGGAGGCGCGATGAGCAGTTCTTC
v_gene: TRBV4-1; abundance: many; j_gene: TRBJ2-7; d_gene: NA; CDR3aa: CASSQVLGATYEQYF; CDR3nt: TGCGCCAGCAGCCAAGTGCTAGGGGCCACCTACGAGCAGTACTTC
v_gene: TRBV4-3; abundance: many; j_gene: TRBJ1-1; d_gene: NA; CDR3aa: CASSQDPGDTEAFF; CDR3nt: TGCGCCAGCAGCCAAGATCCGGGGGACACTGAAGCTTTCTTT
v_gene: TRBV6-5; abundance: few; j_gene: TRBJ2-7; d_gene: NA; CDR3aa: CASSRNEAYEQYF; CDR3nt: TGTGCCAGCTCCCGAAACGAGGCCTACGAGCAGTACTTC
v_gene: TRBV10-3; abundance: many; j_gene: TRBJ2-1; d_gene: NA; CDR3aa: CAISESPLGVSSYNEQFF; CDR3nt: TGTGCCATCAGTGAGTCACCTCTGGGAGTGAGCTCCTACAATGAGCAGTTCTTC
v_gene: TRBV4-1; abundance: many; j_gene: TRBJ2-1; d_gene: NA; CDR3aa: CASSQGTTTEQFF; CDR3nt: TGCGCCAGCAGCCAAGGGACTACTACCGAGCAGTTCTTC
v_gene: TRBV9; abundance: NA; j_gene: TRBJ1-1; d_gene: TRBD1; CDR3aa: CASSPMGQGDTEAFF; CDR3nt: TGTGCCAGCAGCCCCATGGGACAGGGGGACACTGAAGCTTTCTTT
v_gene: TRBV12-3/TRBV12-4; abundance: many; j_gene: TRBJ2-3; d_gene: NA; CDR3aa: CASSFPLDTQYF; CDR3nt: TGTGCCAGCAGTTTCCCCTTAGATACGCAGTATTTT
v_gene: TRBV6-2/TRBV6-3; abundance: NA; j_gene: TRBJ2-7; d_gene: TRBD1; CDR3aa: CASTPGTGGPYEQYF; CDR3nt: TGTGCCAGCACTCCCGGGACAGGGGGTCCCTACGAGCAGTACTTC
v_gene: TRBV30; abundance: NA; j_gene: TRBJ2-7; d_gene: NA; CDR3aa: CALERDTTYEQYF; CDR3nt: TGTGCCTTGGAACGGGACACTACCTACGAGCAGTACTTC
v_gene: TRBV6-4; abundance: NA; j_gene: TRBJ2-3; d_gene: NA; CDR3aa: CASSDTDRDTQYF; CDR3nt: TGTGCCAGCAGTGACACCGATCGGGATACGCAGTATTTT
v_gene: TRBV6-5; abundance: few; j_gene: TRBJ2-1; d_gene: TRBD1; CDR3aa: CASSYSPGQGADEQFF; CDR3nt: TGTGCCAGCAGTTACTCACCGGGACAGGGGGCCGATGAGCAGTTCTTC
v_gene: TRBV12-3/TRBV12-4; abundance: many; j_gene: TRBJ1-2; d_gene: NA; CDR3aa: CASTPGVYNYGYTF; CDR3nt: TGTGCCAGCACCCCAGGGGTCTATAACTATGGCTACACCTTC
v_gene: TRBV5-1; abundance: many; j_gene: TRBJ2-2; d_gene: NA; CDR3aa: CASSSSGTGELFF; CDR3nt: TGCGCCAGCAGCTCATCGGGCACCGGGGAGCTGTTTTTT
v_gene: TRBV6-6; abundance: NA; j_gene: TRBJ1-3; d_gene: TRBD1; CDR3aa: CASGTGVSGNTIYF; CDR3nt: TGTGCCAGCGGGACAGGGGTCTCTGGAAACACCATATATTTT
v_gene: TRBV7-3; abundance: NA; j_gene: TRBJ1-1; d_gene: NA; CDR3aa: CASSLQGPNTEAFF; CDR3nt: TGTGCCAGCAGCTTACAGGGACCGAACACTGAAGCTTTCTTT
v_gene: TRBV7-9; abundance: few; j_gene: TRBJ2-5; d_gene: TRBD2; CDR3aa: CASSLPTSGGGEETQYF; CDR3nt: TGTGCCAGCAGCCTCCCGACTAGCGGGGGGGGGGAAGAGACCCAGTACTTC
v_gene: TRBV19; abundance: NA; j_gene: TRBJ1-1; d_gene: NA; CDR3aa: CASRGSLGVNTEAFF; CDR3nt: TGTGCCAGTAGAGGGTCCCTGGGGGTGAACACTGAAGCTTTCTTT
v_gene: TRBV25-1; abundance: NA; j_gene: TRBJ1-1; d_gene: NA; CDR3aa: CASKADEMNTEAFF; CDR3nt: TGTGCCAGCAAGGCAGATGAAATGAACACTGAAGCTTTCTTT
v_gene: TRBV13; abundance: few; j_gene: TRBJ2-2; d_gene: NA; CDR3aa: CASSKGTGELFF; CDR3nt: TGTGCCAGCAGCAAAGGCACCGGGGAGCTGTTTTTT